These T cell receptor beta chains were read from a single sample in a study of blood T cell repertoires in COVID-19. Assay: immunoSEQ multiplex PCR; the TCRdb copy retains only in-frame clones and omits some. The table shows a few hundred thousand clones, with more than 80% occurring only once. Source material: peripheral blood. Every receptor here comes from a woman aged 25 to 45 with COVID-19, enrolled during active disease. CDR3s include the opening cysteine and the closing phenylalanine or tryptophan. A D gene is named only where the DNA matches it firmly. Expanded clones are given a class, and other clones once, few, many or no size at all.

TRBV19	.	TRBD1	TRBJ1-5	CASSIGTGGSQPQHF	TGTGCCAGTAGTATCGGAACAGGGGGTAGCCAGCCCCAGCATTTT
TRBV5-6	.	TRBD1	TRBJ2-5	CASSFPGQKETQYF	TGTGCCAGCAGCTTCCCGGGACAGAAAGAGACCCAGTACTTC
TRBV30	.	.	TRBJ1-6	CAWSKGGFNYNSPLHF	TGTGCCTGGAGTAAGGGGGGGTTTAACTATAATTCACCCCTCCACTTT
TRBV29-1	.	.	TRBJ2-1	CTSAAATYNEQFF	TGCACCTCCGCAGCGGCCACCTACAATGAGCAGTTCTTC
TRBV19	.	TRBD1	TRBJ1-5	CASVKDRVNQPQHF	TGTGCCAGTGTGAAGGACAGGGTCAATCAGCCCCAGCATTTT
TRBV19	.	.	TRBJ2-3	CASSWRGGTDTQYF	TGTGCCAGTAGTTGGCGGGGCGGCACAGATACGCAGTATTTT
TRBV7-6	.	.	TRBJ2-1	CASSLEMAGAYNEQFF	TGTGCCAGCAGCTTAGAAATGGCAGGGGCCTACAATGAGCAGTTCTTC
TRBV28	.	TRBD1	TRBJ2-7	CASSGTGGSYEQYF	TGTGCCAGCAGCGGGACAGGGGGTTCCTACGAGCAGTACTTC
TRBV5-1	.	TRBD2	TRBJ2-1	CASSLAGGGDNEQFF	TGCGCCAGCAGCCTAGCGGGAGGTGGTGACAATGAGCAGTTCTTC
TRBV7-9	.	TRBD2	TRBJ2-7	CASSLTSGTYEQYF	TGTGCCAGCAGCTTAACTAGCGGGACCTACGAGCAGTACTTC
TRBV28	.	TRBD1	TRBJ2-3	CATGQDITQYF	TGTGCCACCGGACAGGATATTACGCAGTATTTT
TRBV18	once	.	TRBJ2-7	CASSPRAVSYEQYF	TGTGCCAGCTCACCACGGGCAGTCTCCTACGAGCAGTACTTC
TRBV4-1	.	TRBD2	TRBJ2-1	CASSQSRASGRAYNEQFF	TGCGCCAGCAGCCAATCCAGGGCTAGCGGGAGGGCTTACAATGAGCAGTTCTTC
TRBV7-8	.	.	TRBJ2-2	CASSLTSANTGELFF	TGTGCCAGCAGCTTGACTAGTGCGAACACCGGGGAGCTGTTTTTT
TRBV18	once	TRBD2	TRBJ2-7	CASSPSGSQRYEQYF	TGTGCCAGCTCACCCAGCGGGAGTCAGCGCTACGAGCAGTACTTC
TRBV7-2	.	.	TRBJ1-6	CASSLGPYNSPLHF	TGTGCCAGCAGCTTGGGGCCGTATAATTCACCCCTCCACTTT
TRBV5-4	few	TRBD1	TRBJ1-2	CASSADRGVLYGYTF	TGTGCCAGCAGCGCGGACAGGGGAGTACTCTATGGCTACACCTTC
TRBV5-4	.	.	TRBJ2-5	CASSLVGRETQYF	TGTGCCAGCAGCTTGGTGGGGCGCGAGACCCAGTACTTC
TRBV2	once	TRBD2	TRBJ2-1	CASSGPGTSGKVPYNEQFF	TGTGCCAGCAGCGGACCAGGGACTAGCGGGAAAGTCCCCTACAATGAGCAGTTCTTC
TRBV24-1	.	.	TRBJ1-1	CATSYAGNAFF	TGTGCCACCAGCTATGCGGGTAATGCTTTCTTT
TRBV11-1	.	TRBD2	TRBJ2-1	CASSLEAGVGNEQFF	TGTGCCAGCAGCTTAGAGGCGGGAGTAGGGAATGAGCAGTTCTTC